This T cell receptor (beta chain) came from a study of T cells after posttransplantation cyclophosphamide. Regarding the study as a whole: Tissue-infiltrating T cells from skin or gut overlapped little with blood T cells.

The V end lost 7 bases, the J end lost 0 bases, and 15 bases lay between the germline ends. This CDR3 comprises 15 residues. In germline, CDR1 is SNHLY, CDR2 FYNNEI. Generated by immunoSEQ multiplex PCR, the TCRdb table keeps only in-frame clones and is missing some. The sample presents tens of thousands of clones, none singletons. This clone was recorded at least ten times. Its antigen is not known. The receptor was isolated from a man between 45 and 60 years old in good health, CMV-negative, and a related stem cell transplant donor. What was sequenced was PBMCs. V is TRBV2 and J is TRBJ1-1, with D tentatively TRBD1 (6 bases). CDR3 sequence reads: CASIEGGGMNTEAFF. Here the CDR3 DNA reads TGTGCCAGCATAGAGGGGGGGGGTATGAACACTGAAGCTTTCTTT.